The clone carrying this T cell receptor (beta chain) came up many times. Method: immunoSEQ multiplex PCR; TCRdb's copy keeps in-frame clones and lacks some. The sample records around 320,000 clones, 85% to 95% being singletons. The source of the sample is a study of blood T cell repertoires in COVID-19. For the study at large: Both acute and convalescent COVID-19 samples were obtained from the United States, Italy and Spain. PBMCs, B-cell-depleted T cells, or T cells provided the cDNA or gDNA that made up the material.

Germline CDR1 SQVTM, CDR2 ANQGSEA. Losses at the gene ends were 7 bases for V and 4 bases for J; bases not matched to a gene: 8. The CDR3 is 14 amino acids. The chain joins TRBV29-1 to TRBJ2-3, with 10 bases matching TRBD2. Sequenced: PBMCs or T cells enriched from blood (not recorded which). The clonotype comes from a woman aged 30 to 39 who had been exposed to COVID-19. Here the CDR3 DNA reads TGCAGCGCGCCGGGACTAGCGATCCCAGATACGCAGTATTTT. It specifies CSAPGLAIPDTQYF.